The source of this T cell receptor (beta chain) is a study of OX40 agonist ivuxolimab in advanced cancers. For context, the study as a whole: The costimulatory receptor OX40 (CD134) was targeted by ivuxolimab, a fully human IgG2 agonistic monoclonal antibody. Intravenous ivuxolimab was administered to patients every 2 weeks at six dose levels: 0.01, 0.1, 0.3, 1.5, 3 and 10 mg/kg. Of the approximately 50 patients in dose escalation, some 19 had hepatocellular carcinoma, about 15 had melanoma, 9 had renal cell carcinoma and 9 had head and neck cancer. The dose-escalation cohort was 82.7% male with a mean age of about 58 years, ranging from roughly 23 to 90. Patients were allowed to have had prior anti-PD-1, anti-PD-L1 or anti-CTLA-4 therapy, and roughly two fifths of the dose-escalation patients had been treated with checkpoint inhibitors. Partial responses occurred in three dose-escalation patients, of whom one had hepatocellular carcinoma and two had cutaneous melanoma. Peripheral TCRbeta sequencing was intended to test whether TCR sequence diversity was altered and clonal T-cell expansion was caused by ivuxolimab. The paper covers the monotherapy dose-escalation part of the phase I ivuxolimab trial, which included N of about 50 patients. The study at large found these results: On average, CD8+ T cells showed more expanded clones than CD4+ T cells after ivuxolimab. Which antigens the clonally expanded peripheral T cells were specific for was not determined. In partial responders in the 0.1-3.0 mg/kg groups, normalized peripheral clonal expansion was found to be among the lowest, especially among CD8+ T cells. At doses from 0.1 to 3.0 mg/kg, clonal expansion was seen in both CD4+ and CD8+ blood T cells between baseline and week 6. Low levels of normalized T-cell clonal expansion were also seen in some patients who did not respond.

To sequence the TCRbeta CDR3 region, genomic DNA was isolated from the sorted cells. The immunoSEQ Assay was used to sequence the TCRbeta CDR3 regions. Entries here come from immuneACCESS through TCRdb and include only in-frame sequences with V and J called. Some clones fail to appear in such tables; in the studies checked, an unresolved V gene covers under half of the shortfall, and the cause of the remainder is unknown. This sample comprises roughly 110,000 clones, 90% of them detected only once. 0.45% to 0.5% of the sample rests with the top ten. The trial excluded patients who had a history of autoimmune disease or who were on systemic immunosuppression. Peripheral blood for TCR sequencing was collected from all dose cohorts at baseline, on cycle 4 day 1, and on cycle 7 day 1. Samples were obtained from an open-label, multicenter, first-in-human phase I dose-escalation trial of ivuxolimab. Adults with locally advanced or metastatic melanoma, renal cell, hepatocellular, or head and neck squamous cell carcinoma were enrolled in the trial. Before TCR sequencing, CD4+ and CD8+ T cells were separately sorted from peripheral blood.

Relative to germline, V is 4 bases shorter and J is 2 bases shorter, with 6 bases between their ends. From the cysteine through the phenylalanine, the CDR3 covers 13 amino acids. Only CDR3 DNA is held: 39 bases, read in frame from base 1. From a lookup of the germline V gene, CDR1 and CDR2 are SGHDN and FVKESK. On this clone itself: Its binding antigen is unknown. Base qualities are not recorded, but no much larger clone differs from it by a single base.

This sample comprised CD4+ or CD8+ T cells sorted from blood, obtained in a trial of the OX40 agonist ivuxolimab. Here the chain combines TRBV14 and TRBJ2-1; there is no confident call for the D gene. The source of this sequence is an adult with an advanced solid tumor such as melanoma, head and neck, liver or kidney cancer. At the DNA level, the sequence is TGTGCCAGCAGCCCTAGTCCCTACAATGAGCAGTTCTTC. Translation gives CASSPSPYNEQFF.